This T cell receptor (beta chain) was retrieved from a study of cytomegalovirus exposure and HLA in healthy donors. Both 60 Vbeta primers and 13 Jbeta primers went into the PCR. Only in-frame clones appear in the TCRdb table, and some are missing; sequencing was by immunoSEQ multiplex PCR. The sample contains approximately 120,000 clones, about 76% of which appear only once. Regarding donors, all were healthy bone marrow donors. Regarding this clone: Its antigen is not identified.

The germline V gene encodes CDR1 SNHLY and CDR2 FYNNEI. CDR3 length: 14 residues. The V segment lost 6 bases and the J segment 7 bases; nucleotides outside the gene matches: 6. Whole-study results and caveats: Later on, an analysis tied under 20,000 TCR beta sequences to HLA alleles at 0.05 false discovery rate. In presence/absence analyses, roughly uniform sequencing depth across donors was assumed. There were several of the most significant clusters that appeared linked to common viral pathogens in a later analysis.

Sequencing used PBMCs. This receptor was identified in a woman in her twenties or thirties in good health and CMV-seronegative. The chain carries TRBV2 and TRBJ2-2; 9 bases align to TRBD2. The CDR3, as DNA: TGTGCCAGCAGGTCTAGCGGGGTCGGCGGGGAGCTGTTTTTT. Protein: CASRSSGVGGELFF.